The TCR beta chain described here comes from a study of Ad26.COV2.S vaccination and SARS-CoV-2 variants. For the study at large: Recipients of Ad26.COV2.S got it intramuscularly, once or twice 56 days apart.

The repertoire was sequenced with immunoSEQ multiplex PCR; TCRdb's copy has only in-frame clones and lacks some. The sample shows roughly 400,000 clones, 75% to 90% of them seen only once. Regarding this clone: The target antigen is unknown.

V was pared by 6 bases and J by 3 bases, with 11 bases between. Germline CDR1 and CDR2: SEHNR and FQNEAQ (reference sequence). This CDR3 is built from 13 residues. The sample's treatment: roughly 20 received Ad26.COV2.S at low or high dose, single or two shots; roughly five received placebo; per-sample allocation not given. It was on day 63 after the first vaccine or placebo injection that samples were taken. Its platform was an Ad26 vector, and its expressed antigen was Wuhan-strain SARS-CoV-2 spike. Regarding the study as a whole: People given the vaccine had a wider spike-specific TCR breadth than placebo recipients did.

The chain joins TRBV7-9 to TRBJ1-2, with D unclear. The TCR originated in a person aged 18 to 65 who received the Ad26.COV2.S COVID-19 vaccine or a placebo. Sequenced here: peripheral blood, sampled in a trial of Ad26.COV2.S vaccine versus placebo. The CDR3 loop is CASSPTSDYGYTF. The CDR3 bases are TGTGCCAGCAGTCCCACTTCAGACTATGGCTACACCTTC.